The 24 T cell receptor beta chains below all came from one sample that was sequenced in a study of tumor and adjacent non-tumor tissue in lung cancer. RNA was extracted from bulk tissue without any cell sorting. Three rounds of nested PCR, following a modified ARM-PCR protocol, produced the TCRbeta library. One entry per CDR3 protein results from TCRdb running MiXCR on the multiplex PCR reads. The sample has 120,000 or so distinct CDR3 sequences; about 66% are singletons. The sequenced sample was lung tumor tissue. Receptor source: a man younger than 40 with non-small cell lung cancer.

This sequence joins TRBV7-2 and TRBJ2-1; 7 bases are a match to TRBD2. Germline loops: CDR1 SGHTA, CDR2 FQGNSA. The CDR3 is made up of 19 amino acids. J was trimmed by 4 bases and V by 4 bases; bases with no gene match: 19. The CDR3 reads CASSSTADEGAGYYNEQFF. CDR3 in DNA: TGTGCCAGCAGCTCCACGGCTGATGAGGGAGCGGGGTATTACAATGAGCAGTTCTTC.

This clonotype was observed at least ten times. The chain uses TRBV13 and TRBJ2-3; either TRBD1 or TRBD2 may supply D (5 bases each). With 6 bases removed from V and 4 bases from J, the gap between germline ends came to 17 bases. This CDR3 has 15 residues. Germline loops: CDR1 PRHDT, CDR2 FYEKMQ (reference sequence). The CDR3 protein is CASSWDPQTADTQYF. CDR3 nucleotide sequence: TGTGCCAGCAGTTGGGACCCACAGACGGCAGATACGCAGTATTTT.

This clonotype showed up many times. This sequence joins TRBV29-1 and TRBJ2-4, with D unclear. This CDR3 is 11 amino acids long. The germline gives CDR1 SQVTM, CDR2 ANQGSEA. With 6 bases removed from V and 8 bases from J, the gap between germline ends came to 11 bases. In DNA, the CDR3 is TGCAGCGTAAATCATCGCGACATTCAGTACTTC. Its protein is CSVNHRDIQYF.

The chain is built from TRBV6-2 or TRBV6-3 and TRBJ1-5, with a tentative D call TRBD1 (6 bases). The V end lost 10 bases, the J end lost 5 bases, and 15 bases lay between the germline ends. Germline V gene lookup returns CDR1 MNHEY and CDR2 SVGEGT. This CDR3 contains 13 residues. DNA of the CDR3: TGTGCCAACAGGGAAGACAGCCATCAGCCCCAGCATTTT. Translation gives CANREDSHQPQHF.

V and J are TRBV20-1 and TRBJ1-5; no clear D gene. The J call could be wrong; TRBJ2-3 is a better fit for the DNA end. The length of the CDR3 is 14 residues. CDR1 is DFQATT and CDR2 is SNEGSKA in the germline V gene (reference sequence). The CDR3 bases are TGCAGTGCTAGAGCCCGGGCCAGAAATCAGCCCCAGTATTTT. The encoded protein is CSARARARNQPQYF.

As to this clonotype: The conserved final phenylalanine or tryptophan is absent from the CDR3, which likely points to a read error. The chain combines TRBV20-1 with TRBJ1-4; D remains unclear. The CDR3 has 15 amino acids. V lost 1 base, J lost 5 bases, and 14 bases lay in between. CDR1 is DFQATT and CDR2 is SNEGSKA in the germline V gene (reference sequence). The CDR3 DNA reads TGCAGTGCTAGAGGGGCCTCGGGTAGCAATGAAAAACTGTTTTTA. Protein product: CSARGASGSNEKLFL.

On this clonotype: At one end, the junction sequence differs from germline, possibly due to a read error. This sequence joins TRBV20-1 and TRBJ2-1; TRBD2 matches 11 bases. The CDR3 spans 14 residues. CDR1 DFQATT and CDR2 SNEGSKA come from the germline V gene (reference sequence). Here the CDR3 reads CSADSGGAYNERFF. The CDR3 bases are TGCAGTGCGGATAGCGGGGGGGCCTACAATGAGCGGTTCTTC.

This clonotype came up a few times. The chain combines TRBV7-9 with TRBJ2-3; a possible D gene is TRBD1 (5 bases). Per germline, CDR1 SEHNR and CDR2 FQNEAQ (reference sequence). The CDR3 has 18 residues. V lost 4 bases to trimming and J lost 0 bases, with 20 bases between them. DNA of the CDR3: TGTGCCAGCAGCTCGACAGAACCGACGAAGCTTAGCACAGATACGCAGTATTTT. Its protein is CASSSTEPTKLSTDTQYF. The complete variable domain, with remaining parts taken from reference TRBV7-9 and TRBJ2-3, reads DTGVSQNPRHKITKRGQNVTFRCDPISEHNRLYWYRQTLGQGPEFLTYFQNEAQLEKSRLLSDRFSAERPKGSFSTLEIQRTEQGDSAMYLCASSSTEPTKLSTDTQYFGPGTRLTVL.

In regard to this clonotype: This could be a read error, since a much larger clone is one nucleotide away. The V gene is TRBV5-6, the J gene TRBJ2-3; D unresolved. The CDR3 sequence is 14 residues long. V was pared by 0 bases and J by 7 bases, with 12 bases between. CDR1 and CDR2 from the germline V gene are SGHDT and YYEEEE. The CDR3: CASSLGHNPNTQYF. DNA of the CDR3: TGTGCCAGCAGCTTGGGGCATAACCCAAATACGCAGTATTTT.

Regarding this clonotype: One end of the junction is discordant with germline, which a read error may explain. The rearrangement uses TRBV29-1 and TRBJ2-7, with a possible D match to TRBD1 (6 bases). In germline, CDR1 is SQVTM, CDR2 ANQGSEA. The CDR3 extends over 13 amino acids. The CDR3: CDVPKGESYEQYF. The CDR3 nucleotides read TGCGACGTTCCGAAGGGGGAGTCCTACGAGCAGTATTTC.

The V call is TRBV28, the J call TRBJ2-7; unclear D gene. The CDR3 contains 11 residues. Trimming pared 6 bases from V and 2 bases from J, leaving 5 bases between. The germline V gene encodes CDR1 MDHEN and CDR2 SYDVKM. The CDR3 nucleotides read TGTGCCAGCAGCTCTCCCTACGAGCAGTACTTC. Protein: CASSSPYEQYF.

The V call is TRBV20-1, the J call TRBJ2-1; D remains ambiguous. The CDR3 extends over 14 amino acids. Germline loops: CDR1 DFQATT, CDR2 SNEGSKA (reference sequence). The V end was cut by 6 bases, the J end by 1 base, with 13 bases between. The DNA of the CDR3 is TGCAGTGCCAAGGCTGTCAGTTCCTACAATGAGCAGTTCTTC. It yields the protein CSAKAVSSYNEQFF.

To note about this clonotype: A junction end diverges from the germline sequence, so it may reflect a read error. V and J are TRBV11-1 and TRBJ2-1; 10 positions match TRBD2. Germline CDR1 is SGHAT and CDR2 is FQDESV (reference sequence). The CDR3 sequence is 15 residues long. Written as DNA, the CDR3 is TGTGCCAGCAACTTAAAACTAGCGGGGTACAATGAGCAGATCTTC. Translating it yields CASNLKLAGYNEQIF. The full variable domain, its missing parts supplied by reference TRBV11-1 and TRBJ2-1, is EAEVAQSPRYKITEKSQAVAFWCDPISGHATLYWYRQILGQGPELLVQFQDESVVDDSQLPKDRFSAERLKGVDSTLKIQPAELGDSAMYLCASNLKLAGYNEQIFGPGTRLTVL.

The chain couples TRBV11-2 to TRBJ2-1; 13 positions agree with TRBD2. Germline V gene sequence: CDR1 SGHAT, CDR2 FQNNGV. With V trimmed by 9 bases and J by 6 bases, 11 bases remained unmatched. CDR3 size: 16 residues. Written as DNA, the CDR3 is TGTGCCAGTGGCTTACCCGGGACTAGCGGGATCAATGAGCAGTTCTTC. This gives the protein CASGLPGTSGINEQFF.

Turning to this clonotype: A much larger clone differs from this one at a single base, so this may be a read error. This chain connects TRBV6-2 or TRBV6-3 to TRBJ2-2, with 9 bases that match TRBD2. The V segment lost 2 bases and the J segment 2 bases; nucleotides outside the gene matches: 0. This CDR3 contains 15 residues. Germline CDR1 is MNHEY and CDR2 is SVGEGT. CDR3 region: CASSYGTSNTGELFF. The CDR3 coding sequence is TGTGCCAGCAGTTACGGGACTAGCAACACCGGGGAGCTGTTTTTT.

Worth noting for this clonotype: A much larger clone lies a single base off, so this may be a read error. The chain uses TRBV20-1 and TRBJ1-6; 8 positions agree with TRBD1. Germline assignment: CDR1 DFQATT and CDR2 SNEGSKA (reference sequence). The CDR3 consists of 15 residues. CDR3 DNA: TGCAATGCTAGTCTCGACAGGGGAAGGGGATCACCCCTCCACTTT. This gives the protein CNASLDRGRGSPLHF.

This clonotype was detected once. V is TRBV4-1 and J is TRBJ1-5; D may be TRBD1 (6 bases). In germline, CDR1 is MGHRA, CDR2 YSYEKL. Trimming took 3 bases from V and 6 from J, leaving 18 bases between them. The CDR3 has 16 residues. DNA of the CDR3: TGCGCCAGCAGCCATCTGGGGCAGGGGAAGGGTCAGCCCCAGCATTTT. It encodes CASSHLGQGKGQPQHF.

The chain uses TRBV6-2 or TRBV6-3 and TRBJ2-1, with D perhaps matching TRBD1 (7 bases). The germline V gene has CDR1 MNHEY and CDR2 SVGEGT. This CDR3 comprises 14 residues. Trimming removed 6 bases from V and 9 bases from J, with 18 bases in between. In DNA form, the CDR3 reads TGTGCCAGCAGACAACAGGGGTTGGGAGGTGAGCAGTTCTTC. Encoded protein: CASRQQGLGGEQFF.

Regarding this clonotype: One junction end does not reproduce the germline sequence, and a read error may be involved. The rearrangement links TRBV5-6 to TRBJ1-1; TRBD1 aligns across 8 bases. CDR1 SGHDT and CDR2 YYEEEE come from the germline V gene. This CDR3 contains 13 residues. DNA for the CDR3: TGTGTCAGCAGCTTGGACAGGGCAACTGAAGCTTTCTTT. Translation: CVSSLDRATEAFF.

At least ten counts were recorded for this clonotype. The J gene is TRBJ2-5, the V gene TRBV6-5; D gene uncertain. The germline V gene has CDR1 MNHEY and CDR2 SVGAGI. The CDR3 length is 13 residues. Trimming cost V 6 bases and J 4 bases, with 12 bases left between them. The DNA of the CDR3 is TGTGCCAGCAGCCCCCCTGGGCGAGAGACCCAGTACTTC. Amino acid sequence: CASSPPGRETQYF.

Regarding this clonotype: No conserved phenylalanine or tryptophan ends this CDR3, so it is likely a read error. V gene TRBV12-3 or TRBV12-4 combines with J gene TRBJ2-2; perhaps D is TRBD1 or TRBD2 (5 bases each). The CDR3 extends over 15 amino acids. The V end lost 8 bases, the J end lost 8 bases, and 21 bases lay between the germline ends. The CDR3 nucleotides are TGTGCCAGCTGTCCCCCTCGACTGGGGGTAGGGGAGCTGTTTTAT. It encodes CASCPPRLGVGELFY.

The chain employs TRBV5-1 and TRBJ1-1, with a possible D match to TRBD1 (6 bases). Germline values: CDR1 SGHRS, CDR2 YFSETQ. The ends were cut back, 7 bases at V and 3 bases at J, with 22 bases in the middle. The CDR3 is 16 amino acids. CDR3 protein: CASCLAVDRLDTEAFF. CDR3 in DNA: TGCGCCAGCTGTTTGGCCGTCGACAGGTTGGACACTGAAGCTTTCTTT.

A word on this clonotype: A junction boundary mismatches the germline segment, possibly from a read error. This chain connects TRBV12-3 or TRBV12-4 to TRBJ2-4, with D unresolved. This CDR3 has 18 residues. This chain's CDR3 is CASSFPAGIMPARNIQYF. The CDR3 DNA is TGTGCCAGCAGTTTTCCGGCAGGCATTATGCCAGCCAGAAACATACAGTACTTC.

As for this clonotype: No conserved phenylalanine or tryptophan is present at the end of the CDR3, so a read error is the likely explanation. CDR3 bases: TGCGCCAGCAGCCAAGATACCGTCGCCGGGGGCACTGAAGCTTTCTCT. As protein: CASSQDTVAGGTEAFS. The V and J genes are TRBV4-3 and TRBJ1-1, with D tentatively TRBD1 (5 bases). V dropped 0 bases and J dropped 4 bases, with 15 bases sitting between them. CDR3 length equals 16 residues. Germline lookup yields CDR1 LGHNA and CDR2 YSLEER.